This TCR beta chain originates from a study of T cells in Graves' hyperthyroidism and ophthalmopathy. Comment on this clonotype: Its antigen remains unidentified.

The CDR3 regions of TCR beta were amplified from RNA transcripts. Primed by the HTBI set, a first-round RT-PCR was run on the TCR CDR3. TCRdb independently ran MiXCR on the multiplex PCR reads; one entry per CDR3 protein. The profile shows about 540,000 distinct CDR3 sequences, more than 45% of them singletons. The length of the CDR3 is 9 residues. The germline gives CDR1 SQVTM, CDR2 ANQGSEA. Diagnoses were established using clinical symptoms, serum thyroxine and TRAb, thyroid ultrasound and orbital computed tomography. Study-wide findings and caveats: Blood also held most thyroid clonotypes expanded beyond 0.001.

The rearrangement links TRBV29-1 to TRBJ2-7; D may be TRBD1 (6 bases). This sequence originates from a woman between 18 and 29 years old with Graves' hyperthyroidism. Source material: peripheral blood or thyroid tissue (not recorded which). This chain's CDR3 is CRGHGEQYF. Written as DNA, the CDR3 is TGCAGGGGACATGGGGAGCAGTACTTC.